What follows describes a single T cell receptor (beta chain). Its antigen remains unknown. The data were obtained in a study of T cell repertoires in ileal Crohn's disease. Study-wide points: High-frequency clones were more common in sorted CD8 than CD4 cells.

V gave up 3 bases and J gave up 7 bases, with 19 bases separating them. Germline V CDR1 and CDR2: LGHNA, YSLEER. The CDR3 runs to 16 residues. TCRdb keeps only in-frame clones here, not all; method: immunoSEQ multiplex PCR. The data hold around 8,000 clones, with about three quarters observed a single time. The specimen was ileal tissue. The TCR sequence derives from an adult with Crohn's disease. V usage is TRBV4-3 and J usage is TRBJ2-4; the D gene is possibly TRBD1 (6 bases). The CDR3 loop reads CASSHVGWGPGNIQYF. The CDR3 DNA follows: TGCGCCAGCAGCCATGTGGGGTGGGGGCCCGGGAACATTCAGTACTTC.